This TCR beta chain originates from a study of cytomegalovirus exposure and HLA in healthy donors. The PCR ran on 60 Vbeta and 13 Jbeta primers. Libraries were prepared by immunoSEQ multiplex PCR; TCRdb keeps only in-frame clonotypes and omits some of them. The sample has about 160,000 clones, 70% to 85% seen once. The CDR3 covers 14 residues. Between the trimmed V and J ends, which lost 4 bases and 5 bases, there was a span of 12 bases. CDR1 and CDR2 from the germline V gene are LNHDA and SQIVND (reference sequence). This sequence originates from a man over 45 in good health and CMV-seropositive. The sample taken for sequencing was PBMCs. The chain joins TRBV19 to TRBJ1-5, with D possibly being TRBD1 (5 bases). The CDR3 DNA is TGTGCCAGTAGTAATCCGGGACTTTATCAGCCCCAGCATTTT. Its protein is CASSNPGLYQPQHF.